A selection of T cell receptor beta chains follows, all from one sample in a study of regulatory T cells in long-lasting Graves disease. MiXCR, applied by TCRdb to the multiplex PCR reads, yields one record per CDR3 protein. The profile shows roughly 400,000 distinct CDR3 sequences, 15% of them singletons. In addition, the sample was reused for a study of T cells in Graves' hyperthyroidism and ophthalmopathy.

Sequences were derived from peripheral blood mononuclear cells (PBMCs), sampled at new diagnosis, from a patient treated with antithyroid drugs. These receptors all come from a woman in her thirties or forties with Graves disease. Each CDR3 is given with its conserved first and last residue. The D gene is left open where the match is weak. Clone sizes are given selectively: once, few, many, or a class where the clone is expanded.

j_call,clone_size,v_call,d_call,cdr3_nt,cdr3_aa
TRBJ1-1,many,TRBV9,NA,TGTGCCAGCAGCGTAGATGGCAGGGACACTGAAGCTTTCTTT,CASSVDGRDTEAFF
TRBJ1-1,NA,TRBV14,NA,TGTGCCAGCAGCCAATTTGAACTCGACCACACTGAAGCTTTCTTT,CASSQFELDHTEAFF
TRBJ2-7,NA,TRBV4-1,NA,TGCGCCAGCAGCCAAGACGGAAACGAGCAGTACTTC,CASSQDGNEQYF
TRBJ2-7,few,TRBV30,NA,TGTGCCTGGAGTGTAGGTGTGGTGGGAGGATGGGACTACGAGCAGTACTTC,CAWSVGVVGGWDYEQYF
TRBJ2-7,many,TRBV6-5,NA,TGTGCCAGCAGTTACAATGAGGGATACTACGAGCAGTACTTC,CASSYNEGYYEQYF
TRBJ2-7,many,TRBV19,NA,TGTGCCAGTTCGGACAATTACGAGCAGTACTTC,CASSDNYEQYF
TRBJ2-1,many,TRBV29-1,NA,TGCAGCGTTGACGGCGGGACCTCCTACAATGAGCAGTTCTTC,CSVDGGTSYNEQFF
TRBJ2-3,NA,TRBV5-5,NA,TGTGCCAGCAGCTTGGTCAGTCCCCGCACAGATACGCAGTATTTT,CASSLVSPRTDTQYF
TRBJ2-1,many,TRBV28,NA,TGTGCCAGCAAGCCATGGGAAAACTACAATGAGCAGTTCTTC,CASKPWENYNEQFF
TRBJ2-7,many,TRBV2,TRBD1,TGTGCCAGCAGGGCCCAGGGGGCGCGAGGATCCGAGCAGTACTTC,CASRAQGARGSEQYF
TRBJ2-1,many,TRBV13,TRBD2,TGTGCCAGCAGAAACCGACTAGCGGGAGGGGGCTTGGTCGACAATGAGCAGTTCTTC,CASRNRLAGGGLVDNEQFF
TRBJ2-7,many,TRBV11-2,TRBD1,TGTGCCAGCAGCTTATCGGGACAGACTACCTACGAGCAGTACTTC,CASSLSGQTTYEQYF
TRBJ1-1,few,TRBV5-1,NA,TGCGCCAGCAGCTCTTGGGGGGGAACGAACACTGAAGCTTTCTTT,CASSSWGGTNTEAFF
TRBJ2-7,NA,TRBV12-3/TRBV12-4,TRBD1,TGTGCCAGCAGTCCCGGGACAGCTACGAGGCAGTACTTC,CASSPGTATRQYF
TRBJ1-2,NA,TRBV28,NA,TGTGCCAGCAGTTTATTGAGTGAAACTAACTATGGCTACACCTTC,CASSLLSETNYGYTF
TRBJ1-1,many,TRBV24-1,TRBD1,TGTGCCACCAGCCGGGACAGGGGGGCTGGGTGGATGAACACTGAAGCTTTCTTT,CATSRDRGAGWMNTEAFF
TRBJ2-1,few,TRBV18,NA,TGTGCCAGCTCACCCCTGATTGGAAATGAGCAGTTCTTC,CASSPLIGNEQFF
TRBJ1-2,many,TRBV11-2,NA,TGTGCCAGCAGCCTGGACAGCGGGGTCTATGGCTACACCTTC,CASSLDSGVYGYTF
TRBJ2-7,NA,TRBV20-1,TRBD2,TGCAGTGCCAGGAGAGCGGGAGGGCCCTACGAGCAGTACTTC,CSARRAGGPYEQYF
TRBJ2-3,NA,TRBV2,NA,TGTGCCAGCAGTGAAACAGGATTGGGCACAGATACGCAGTATTTT,CASSETGLGTDTQYF
TRBJ2-1,many,TRBV5-1,NA,TGCGCCAGCAGCTTTACTTCAGGGGACAATGAGCAGTTCTTC,CASSFTSGDNEQFF
TRBJ2-1,many,TRBV3-1,TRBD2,TGTGCCAGCAGCCTAGGGACTAGCGGGTCGGCTGAGCAGTTCTTC,CASSLGTSGSAEQFF
TRBJ2-5,many,TRBV11-3,NA,TGTGCCAGCAGCTTAGCCTCGGCCTATGAAGAGACCCAGTACTTC,CASSLASAYEETQYF
TRBJ2-1,many,TRBV6-1,NA,TGTGCCAGCAGTCAAGGGGACTTCTCCTACAATGAGCAGTTCTTC,CASSQGDFSYNEQFF
TRBJ2-7,many,TRBV14,TRBD2,TGTGCCAGCAGCGATCCTAGCGGGCGTCTCGAGCAGTACTTC,CASSDPSGRLEQYF
TRBJ2-1,many,TRBV12-3/TRBV12-4,TRBD2,TGTGCCAGCAGGAGGTTAGCGGGGGGGAATGAGCAGTTCTTC,CASRRLAGGNEQFF
TRBJ2-7,NA,TRBV9,TRBD2,TGTGCCAGCAGCGTAGAGCGGGATCAATACGAGCAGTACTTC,CASSVERDQYEQYF
TRBJ2-1,NA,TRBV7-8,NA,NA,CASSFYICSASGTSGMAPTKEQFF
TRBJ1-3,many,TRBV11-2,TRBD1,TGTGCCAGCAGCCAACAGGGGGTATCTGGAAACACCATATATTTT,CASSQQGVSGNTIYF
TRBJ2-3,many,TRBV11-3,NA,TGTGCCAGCAGCCCCAGTGAAGGAAGAAGTCGTACGCAGTATTTT,CASSPSEGRSRTQYF